Following are 20 T cell receptor beta chains from one sample sequenced in a study of blood T cell repertoires in COVID-19. The data were produced by immunoSEQ multiplex PCR, yet TCRdb's version contains in-frame clones alone and is incomplete. The repertoire includes about 220,000 clones, approximately 85% of them detected once, and approximately 5.6% sits in the top ten. The sequenced sample consisted of peripheral blood. The receptors shown here come from an older woman with COVID-19, enrolled during active disease.

Worth noting for this clone: In the same sample, other DNA sequences code for this CDR3. This chain links TRBV29-1 with TRBJ1-1; possible D gene TRBD1, 6 bases. Germline loops: CDR1 SQVTM, CDR2 ANQGSEA. This CDR3 region has 11 residues. The V end was cut by 4 bases, the J end by 4 bases, with 7 bases between. In DNA form, the CDR3 reads TGCAGCGTTGCCAGGGGCACTGAAGCTTTCTTT. Translating gives CSVARGTEAFF.

The rearrangement links TRBV28 to TRBJ2-5, with a possible D match to TRBD1 (6 bases). Germline CDR1 is MDHEN and CDR2 is SYDVKM. V was cut by 7 bases and J by 3 bases, with 15 bases left in between. The CDR3 has 14 residues. CDR3 in amino acids: CASTRAGQKETQYF. The CDR3 DNA sequence: TGTGCCAGCACCCGTGCCGGACAGAAAGAGACCCAGTACTTC.

J is TRBJ1-3 and V is TRBV27, with D possibly TRBD1 on 5 matching bases. The CDR3 length is 17 residues. V gave up 0 bases and J gave up 4 bases, with 16 bases separating them. Looked up from germline, CDR1 is MNHEY and CDR2 is SMNVEV (reference sequence). CDR3 DNA: TGTGCCAGCAGTTTATCTCCAGGGCCAGGCTACGGAAACACCATATATTTT. Its translation is CASSLSPGPGYGNTIYF.

The CDR3 loop reads CASSPEGVGANTGELFF. In nucleotides, the CDR3 is TGTGCCAGCAGCCCCGAAGGGGTTGGGGCGAACACCGGGGAGCTGTTTTTT. The chain recombines TRBV5-4 with TRBJ2-2; D is perhaps TRBD1 (5 bases). Germline loops: CDR1 SGHNT, CDR2 YYREEE (reference sequence). This CDR3 has 17 amino acids. Trimming stripped 4 bases from V and 0 bases from J, with 16 bases between.

The V gene is TRBV7-2, the J gene TRBJ2-5; 12 nucleotides align to TRBD2. Trimming took 2 bases from V and 5 from J; bases not matched to a gene: 9. CDR3 length: 17 residues. CDR1 and CDR2 (germline): SGHTA, FQGNSA. The CDR3 is CASSLTASGRAWETQYF. The CDR3 DNA follows: TGTGCCAGCAGCTTAACCGCTAGCGGGAGGGCCTGGGAGACCCAGTACTTC.

This chain links TRBV5-8 with TRBJ2-3, with TRBD2 matching over 10 bases. This CDR3 is built from 16 residues. The germline V gene encodes CDR1 SGHTS and CDR2 YDEGEE. V gave up 5 bases and J gave up 1 base; unmatched junction bases: 7. The CDR3 nucleotides read TGTGCCAGCAGACGCCTAGCGGGAGTGGGCACAGATACGCAGTATTTT. It is translated as CASRRLAGVGTDTQYF.

The V gene is TRBV3-1 (or the pseudogene TRBV3-2), the J gene TRBJ2-5; TRBD1 matches 8 bases. The CDR3 extends over 15 amino acids. V was clipped by 4 bases and J by 4 bases; unmatched bases: 8. CDR1 is LGHDT, CDR2 YNNKEL, per germline (reference sequence). The CDR3 coding sequence is TGTGCCAGCAGCCGGGGGACAGGTCGACTAGAGACCCAGTACTTC. This gives the protein CASSRGTGRLETQYF.

This chain joins TRBV5-6 and TRBJ1-5; 11 bases line up with TRBD1. With V trimmed by 2 bases and J by 8 bases, 12 bases remained unmatched. The CDR3 runs 17 residues. CDR1 SGHDT and CDR2 YYEEEE come from the germline V gene. The DNA of the CDR3 is TGTGCCAGCAGCTTTACCGGACAGGGGGCGTCAGGTGAGCCCCAGCATTTT. Its translation is CASSFTGQGASGEPQHF.

The chain employs TRBV30 and TRBJ2-1, with 8 positions matching TRBD2. The ends lost 0 bases at V and 4 bases at J; junction bases unmatched: 2. The CDR3 has 14 amino acids. In germline, CDR1 is GTSNPN, CDR2 SVGIG (reference sequence). The CDR3 DNA is TGTGCCTGGAGTGTGACTAGCGCGTACAATGAGCAGTTCTTC. Translating it yields CAWSVTSAYNEQFF.

This chain joins TRBV11-2 and TRBJ2-7; 9 bases map to TRBD2. Germline V gene lookup returns CDR1 SGHAT and CDR2 FQNNGV. V was pared by 4 bases and J by 2 bases, with 12 bases of the junction left unmatched. The CDR3 is made up of 17 amino acids. CDR3 coding DNA: TGTGCCAGCAGCTCTCGTAACCGGGCTAGCGGGACCTACGAGCAGTACTTC. Protein: CASSSRNRASGTYEQYF.

The chain combines TRBV7-8 with TRBJ2-1; 7 nucleotides line up with TRBD2. The V gene's germline CDR1 is SGHVS and CDR2 FQNEAQ. V dropped 6 bases and J dropped 0; count of bases not matched to a gene: 5. The CDR3 is 15 residues long. The CDR3, as DNA: TGTGCCAGCAGGCGGGAGCCCAGCTCCTACAATGAGCAGTTCTTC. It translates to CASRREPSSYNEQFF.

This clone was detected only once. The chain combines TRBV10-2 with TRBJ1-4; D may be TRBD1 (6 bases). Germline CDR1 is WSHSY and CDR2 is SAAADI. Trimming left V 0 bases short and J 0 bases short, with 11 bases between. CDR3 length: 17 amino acids. CDR3 DNA sequence: TGCGCCAGCAGTGAGTCGCGGACAGTCTCAACTAATGAAAAACTGTTTTTT. Translation gives CASSESRTVSTNEKLFF.

V and J are TRBV9 and TRBJ2-4; D is perhaps TRBD2 (5 bases). Germline lookup yields CDR1 SGDLS and CDR2 YYNGEE. Deletions cut 4 bases from V and 0 bases from J, with 14 bases between. This CDR3 comprises 16 residues. CDR3 bases: TGTGCCAGCAGCCTTACATTAGAGGGAGCCAAAAACATTCAGTACTTC. Its protein product is CASSLTLEGAKNIQYF. Drawing the rest from reference TRBV9 and TRBJ2-4, the complete variable domain is DSGVTQTPKHLITATGQRVTLRCSPRSGDLSVYWYQQSLDQGLQFLIQYYNGEERAKGNILERFSAQQFPDLHSELNLSSLELGDSALYFCASSLTLEGAKNIQYFGAGTRLSVL.

V usage is TRBV10-3 and J usage is TRBJ2-2; 8 bases map to TRBD1. The CDR3 is 14 residues long. Germline V gene data show CDR1 as ENHRY and CDR2 as SYGVKD. Here the CDR3 DNA reads TGTGGCCTCAGGGGGCAACTGGGCACCGGGGAGCTGTTTTTT. It is translated as CGLRGQLGTGELFF.

This clone was found a few times. V usage is TRBV28 and J usage is TRBJ1-5, with no clear D. Germline CDR1 reads MDHEN; CDR2 reads SYDVKM. The ends were cut back, 6 bases at V and 0 bases at J, with 24 bases in the middle. The CDR3 consists of 19 residues. DNA of the CDR3: TGTGCCAGCAGCACCCCCAGCGCCGAGATAGTATATAGCAATCAGCCCCAGCATTTT. Translating it yields CASSTPSAEIVYSNQPQHF.

This clone appeared a few times. The gene calls are TRBV25-1 and TRBJ2-3; 8 nucleotides align to TRBD1. Germline V CDR1 and CDR2: MGHDK, SYGVNS. This CDR3 comprises 14 residues. After removal of 5 bases from V and 5 bases from J, the junction contained 6 bases not matched to a gene. The CDR3 region is CASSRQGSVDTQYF. The CDR3 DNA reads as TGTGCCAGCAGTAGACAGGGGTCGGTAGATACGCAGTATTTT.

The chain is built from TRBV18 and TRBJ1-1; 7 bases are a match to TRBD1. The V segment lost 2 bases and the J segment 4 bases; nucleotides outside the gene matches: 4. The CDR3 extends over 14 amino acids. Per the germline V gene, CDR1 is KGHSH and CDR2 is LQKENI. Here the CDR3 reads CASSPKTGPTEAFF. DNA of the CDR3: TGTGCCAGCTCACCAAAGACAGGGCCCACTGAAGCTTTCTTT.

The rearrangement uses TRBV7-2 and TRBJ2-1, with D tentatively TRBD2 (5 bases). CDR3 length equals 16 residues. V was cut by 1 base and J by 4 bases, with 14 bases left in between. Germline V gives CDR1 SGHTA, CDR2 FQGNSA. Here the CDR3 reads CASSLGSGAGYNEQFF. The DNA for the CDR3 is TGTGCCAGCAGCTTAGGGAGCGGAGCAGGTTACAATGAGCAGTTCTTC.

V gene TRBV7-2 combines with J gene TRBJ2-6, with no clear D. V was cut by 4 bases and J by 0 bases, with 16 bases left in between. This CDR3 region has 18 residues. Germline values: CDR1 SGHTA, CDR2 FQGNSA. CDR3 coding DNA: TGTGCCAGCAGCTCGGTGCCGGTATGGAGCTCTGGGGCCAACGTCCTGACTTTC. It encodes CASSSVPVWSSGANVLTF.

The chain couples TRBV2 to TRBJ1-5; 7 positions agree with TRBD1. Germline assignment: CDR1 SNHLY and CDR2 FYNNEI. This CDR3 region has 13 residues. With V trimmed by 5 bases and J by 5 bases, 3 bases remained unmatched. The CDR3 nucleotides read TGTGCCAGCAGTTCAGACAGGGATCAGCCCCAGCATTTT. It is translated as CASSSDRDQPQHF.